The source of this T cell receptor (beta chain) is a study of beta chain features in type 1 diabetes. General study points: The VDJ junctions of type 1 diabetes patients carried fewer insertions and more deletions. Among all four CD4+ subsets, Type 1 diabetes patients had TCRB CDR3s that were moderately but significantly shorter.

The whole isolated RNA underwent reverse transcription, so sequencing captured expressed TCRB transcripts. Only in-frame clones appear in the TCRdb table, and some are missing; sequencing was by immunoSEQ multiplex PCR. The sample holds hundreds of thousands of clones; roughly 15% are singletons and the top ten take 0.02% to 0.03%. There was one heparinised blood draw per donor, averaging approximately 120 mL. Sorting based on CD45RO/CCR7/CD25/CD127/CD95/CD27 separated CD4+ naive, central memory, regulatory and stem cell-like memory cells. As for this clone: The antigen is not known.

Germline assignment: CDR1 MNHNY and CDR2 SVGAGI (reference sequence). This CDR3 contains 12 residues. V gave up 5 bases and J gave up 6 bases, with 11 bases separating them. Sequencing used naive CD4+ T cells from blood. J is TRBJ2-7 and V is TRBV6-6; D remains ambiguous. The TCR originated in a woman between 18 and 29 years old in good health. CDR3 region: CASSQELGEQYF. CDR3 DNA: TGTGCCAGCAGTCAGGAATTAGGCGAGCAGTACTTC.